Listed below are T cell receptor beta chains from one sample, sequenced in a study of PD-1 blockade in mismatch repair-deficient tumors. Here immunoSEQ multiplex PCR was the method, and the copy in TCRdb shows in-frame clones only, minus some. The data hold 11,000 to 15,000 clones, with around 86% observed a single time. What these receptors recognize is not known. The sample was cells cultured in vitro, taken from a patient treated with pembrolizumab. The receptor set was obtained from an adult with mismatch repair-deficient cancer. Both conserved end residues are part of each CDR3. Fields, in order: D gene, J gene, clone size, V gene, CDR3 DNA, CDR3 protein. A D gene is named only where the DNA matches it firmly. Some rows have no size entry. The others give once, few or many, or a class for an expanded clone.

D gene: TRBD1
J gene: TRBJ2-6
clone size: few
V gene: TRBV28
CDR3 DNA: TGTGCCAGCAGTCACGGACAGGGGCGAAAACCCGTAAGCTCTGGGGCCAACGTCCTGACTTTC
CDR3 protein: CASSHGQGRKPVSSGANVLTF

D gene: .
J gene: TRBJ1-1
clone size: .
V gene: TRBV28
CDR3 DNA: TGTGCCAGCAGTTTCCCCCACAAGCGTGAAGCTTTCTTT
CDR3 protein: CASSFPHKREAFF

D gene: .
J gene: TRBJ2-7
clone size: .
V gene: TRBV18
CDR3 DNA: TGTGCCAGCTCACCACCGGCAGTATACGAGCAGTACTTC
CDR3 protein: CASSPPAVYEQYF

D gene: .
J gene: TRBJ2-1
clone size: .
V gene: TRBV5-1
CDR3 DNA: TGCGCCAGCAGCCCAGCGGGTTCGAGCTCCTACAATGAGCAGTTCTTC
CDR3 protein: CASSPAGSSSYNEQFF

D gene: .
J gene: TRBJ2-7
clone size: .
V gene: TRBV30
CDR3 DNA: TGTGCCTGGAGTATCAACTACTACGAGCAGTACTTC
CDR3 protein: CAWSINYYEQYF

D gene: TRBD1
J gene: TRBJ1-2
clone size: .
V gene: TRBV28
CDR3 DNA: TGTGCCAGCAGATCCCCCGGGACAGGGGGCTTTGGCTACACCTTC
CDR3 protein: CASRSPGTGGFGYTF

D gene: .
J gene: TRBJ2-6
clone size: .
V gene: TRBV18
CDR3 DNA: TGTGCCAGCTCACCACCCGGGACATCTAGCTCTGGGGCCAACGTCCTGACTTTC
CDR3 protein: CASSPPGTSSSGANVLTF

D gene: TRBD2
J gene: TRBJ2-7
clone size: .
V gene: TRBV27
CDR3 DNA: TGTGCCAGCAGTTTACAAGCGGGAGGTTGGTACGAGCAGTACTTC
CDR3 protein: CASSLQAGGWYEQYF

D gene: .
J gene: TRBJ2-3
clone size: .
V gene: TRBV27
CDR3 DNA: TGTGCCAGCAGTCTCTCCTTTGCGGGAAGATCAATGGGGGAGTATTTT
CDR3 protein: CASSLSFAGRSMGEYF

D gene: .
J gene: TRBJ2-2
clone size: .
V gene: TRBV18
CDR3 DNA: TGTGCCAGCTCACCCCAGGGTCTATACGCGAACACCGGGGAGCTGTTTTTT
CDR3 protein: CASSPQGLYANTGELFF

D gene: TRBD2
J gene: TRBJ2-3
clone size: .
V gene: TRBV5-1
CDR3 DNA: TGCGCCAGCAGACCTAGCGGTTCTAGCACAGATACGCAGTATTTT
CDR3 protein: CASRPSGSSTDTQYF

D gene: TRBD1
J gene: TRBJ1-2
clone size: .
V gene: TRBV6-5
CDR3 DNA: TGTGCCAGCAAGATGACAGGGGCTAACTATGGCTACACCTTC
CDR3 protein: CASKMTGANYGYTF

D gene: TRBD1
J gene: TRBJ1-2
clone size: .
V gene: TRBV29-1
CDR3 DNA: TGCAGCGCAGAGGGACAGGGGACCACTAACTATGGCTACACCTTC
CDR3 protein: CSAEGQGTTNYGYTF

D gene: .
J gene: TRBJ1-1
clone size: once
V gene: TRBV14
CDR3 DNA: TGTGCCAGCAGCCAACCAACCGTTGAAGCTTTCTTT
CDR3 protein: CASSQPTVEAFF

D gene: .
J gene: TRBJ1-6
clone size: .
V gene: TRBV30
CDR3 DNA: TGTGCCTGGAGTGCCTCCTATAATTCACCCCTCCACTTT
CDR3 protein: CAWSASYNSPLHF

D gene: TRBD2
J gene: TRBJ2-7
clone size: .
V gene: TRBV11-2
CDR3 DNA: TGTGCCAGCAGCATGAGCGGGAGAGGGGGCGAGCAGTACTTC
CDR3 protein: CASSMSGRGGEQYF

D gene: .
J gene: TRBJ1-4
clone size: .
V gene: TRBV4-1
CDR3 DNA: TGCGCCAGCAGCCAAGTCGGCGTGCGGGCTGCAACTAATGAAAAACTGTTTTTT
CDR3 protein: CASSQVGVRAATNEKLFF

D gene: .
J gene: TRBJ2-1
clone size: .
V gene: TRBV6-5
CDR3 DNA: TGTGCCAGCAGTTACTCTTCCGGGAGCAATGAGCAGTTCTTC
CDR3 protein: CASSYSSGSNEQFF

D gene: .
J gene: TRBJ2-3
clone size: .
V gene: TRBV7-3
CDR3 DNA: TGTGCCAGCAGCCCAGGGAGCACAGATACGCAGTATTTT
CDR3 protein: CASSPGSTDTQYF

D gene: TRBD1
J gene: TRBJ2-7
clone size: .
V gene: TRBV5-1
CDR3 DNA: TGCGCCAGCAGCTTGAGCGGGACAGGGGGCGACGAGCAGTACTTC
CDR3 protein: CASSLSGTGGDEQYF

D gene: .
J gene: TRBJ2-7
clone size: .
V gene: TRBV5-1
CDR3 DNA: TGCGCCAGCAGCTTGGAGGGGGGGCGGTGGTACTTC
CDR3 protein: CASSLEGGRWYF

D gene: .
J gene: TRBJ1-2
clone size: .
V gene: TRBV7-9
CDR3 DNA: TGTGCCAGCAGCTTAGCGACGGGACGAGTCTATGGCTACACCTTC
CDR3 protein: CASSLATGRVYGYTF

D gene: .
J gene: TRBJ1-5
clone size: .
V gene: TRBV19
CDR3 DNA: TGTGCCAGTAGTATAGATCGAAGGGACAATCAGCCCCAGCATTTT
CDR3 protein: CASSIDRRDNQPQHF

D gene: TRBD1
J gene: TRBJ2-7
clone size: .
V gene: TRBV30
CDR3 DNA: TGTGCCTGGAGCCGGGCAATAAGGGGGACAGGGGGCACCTACGAGCAGTACTTC
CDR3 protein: CAWSRAIRGTGGTYEQYF

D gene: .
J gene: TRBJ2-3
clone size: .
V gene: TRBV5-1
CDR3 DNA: TGCGCCAGCAGCTTACGGCTAGGGGGCACAGATACGCAGTATTTT
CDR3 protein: CASSLRLGGTDTQYF

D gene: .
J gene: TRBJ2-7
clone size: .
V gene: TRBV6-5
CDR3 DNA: TGTGCCAGCAGCCGGGACTCGCCCTACGAGCAGTACTTC
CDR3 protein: CASSRDSPYEQYF

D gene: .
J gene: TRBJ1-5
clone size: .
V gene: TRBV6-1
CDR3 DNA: TGTGCCAGCAGTGAAGGGGCGGTCGCAGTTCGTAATCAGCCCCAGCATTTT
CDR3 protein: CASSEGAVAVRNQPQHF

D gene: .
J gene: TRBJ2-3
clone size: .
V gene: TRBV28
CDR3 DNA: TGTGCCAGCAGCCTCACCGGACGGTTGGGCCCAGATACGCAGTATTTT
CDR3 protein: CASSLTGRLGPDTQYF

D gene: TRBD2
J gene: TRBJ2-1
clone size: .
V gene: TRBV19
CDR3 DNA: TGTGCCAGTAGTATGGGGCCCCGACTAGCGGGAGCTTACAATGAGCAGTTCTTC
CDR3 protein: CASSMGPRLAGAYNEQFF

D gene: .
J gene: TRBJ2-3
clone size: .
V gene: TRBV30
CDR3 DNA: TGTGCCTGGAATCTGGGGACTCCTCATATGTATTTT
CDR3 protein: CAWNLGTPHMYF

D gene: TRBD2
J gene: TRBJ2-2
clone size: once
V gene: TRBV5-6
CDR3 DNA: TGTGCCAGCGGAGGGGGACCGACTAGCGGAAACACCGGGGAGCTGTTTTTT
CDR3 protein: CASGGGPTSGNTGELFF

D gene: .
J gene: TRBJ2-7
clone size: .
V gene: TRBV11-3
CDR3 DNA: TGTGCCAGCAGCTTAGATGTCACATTGTCCTACGAGCAGTACTTC
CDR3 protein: CASSLDVTLSYEQYF

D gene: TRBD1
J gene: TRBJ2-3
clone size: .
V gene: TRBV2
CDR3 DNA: TGTGCCAGCAGTTTACAGGGGGTCGGAGATACGCAGTATTTT
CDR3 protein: CASSLQGVGDTQYF

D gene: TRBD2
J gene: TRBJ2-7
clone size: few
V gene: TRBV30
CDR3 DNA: TGTGCCTGGAGTGTTAAGTACCTCAGGACTAGCGGGAGTGAACGATACTACGAGCAGTACTTC
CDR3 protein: CAWSVKYLRTSGSERYYEQYF

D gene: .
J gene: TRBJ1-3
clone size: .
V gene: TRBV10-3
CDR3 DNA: TGTGCCATCGGGGCATTAAACACCATATATTTT
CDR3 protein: CAIGALNTIYF

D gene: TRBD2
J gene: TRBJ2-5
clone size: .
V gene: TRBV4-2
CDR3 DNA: TGTGCCAGCAGCCGGACTAGCGGGAGCTCGGAGACCCAGTACTTC
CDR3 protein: CASSRTSGSSETQYF

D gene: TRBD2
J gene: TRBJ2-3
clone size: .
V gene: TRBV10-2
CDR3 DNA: TGCGCCAGCAGAGGGACTAGCGGTCGCACAGATACGCAGTATTTT
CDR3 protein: CASRGTSGRTDTQYF

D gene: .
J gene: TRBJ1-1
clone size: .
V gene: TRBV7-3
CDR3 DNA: TGTGCCAGCAGCTTAACGGATGTCACTGAAGCTTTCTTT
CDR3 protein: CASSLTDVTEAFF

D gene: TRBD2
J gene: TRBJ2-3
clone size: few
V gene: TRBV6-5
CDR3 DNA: TGTGCCAGCAGTTACGGGGGGGTTAGCACAGATACGCAGTATTTT
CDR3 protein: CASSYGGVSTDTQYF

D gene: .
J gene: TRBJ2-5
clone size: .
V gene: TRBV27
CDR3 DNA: TGTGCCAGCAGAGGGCAGGGTGCAGAGACCCAGTACTTC
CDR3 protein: CASRGQGAETQYF

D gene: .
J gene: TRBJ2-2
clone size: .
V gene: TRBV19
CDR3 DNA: TGTGCCAGTAGTATCCGGGAGTGGCAAACCGGGGAGCTGTTTTTT
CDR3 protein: CASSIREWQTGELFF

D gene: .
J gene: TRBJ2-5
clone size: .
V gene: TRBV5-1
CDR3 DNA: TGCGCCAGCAGCAATTCGGCCGGGACCACTCGGGAGACCCAGTACTTC
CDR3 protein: CASSNSAGTTRETQYF

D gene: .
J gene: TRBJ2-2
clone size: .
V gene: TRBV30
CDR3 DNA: TGTGCCTGGAGTCAATCGGCCGGGGAGCTGTTTTTT
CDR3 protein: CAWSQSAGELFF

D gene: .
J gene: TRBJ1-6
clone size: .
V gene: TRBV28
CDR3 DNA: TGTGCCAGCAGGGCCGAAAGCTCCTATAATTCACCCCTCCACTTT
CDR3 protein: CASRAESSYNSPLHF

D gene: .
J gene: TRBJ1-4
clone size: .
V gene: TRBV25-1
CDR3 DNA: TGTGCCAGCAGTGTTGCTCCGGGTGAAAAACTGTTTTTT
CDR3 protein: CASSVAPGEKLFF

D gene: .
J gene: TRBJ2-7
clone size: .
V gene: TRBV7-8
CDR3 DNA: TGTGCCAGCAGCTTAGACAGGTCCTACGAGCAGTACTTC
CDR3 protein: CASSLDRSYEQYF

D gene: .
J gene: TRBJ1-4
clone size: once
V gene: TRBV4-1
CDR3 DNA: TGCGCCAGCAGCCAAGCCCGGCGGTCACCCTCTTCAACTAATGAAAAACTGTTTTTT
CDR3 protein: CASSQARRSPSSTNEKLFF

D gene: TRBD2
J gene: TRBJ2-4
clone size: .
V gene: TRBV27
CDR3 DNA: TGTGCCAGCAGTTCTAGCGGGAGTACCAAAAACATTCAGTACTTC
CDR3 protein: CASSSSGSTKNIQYF

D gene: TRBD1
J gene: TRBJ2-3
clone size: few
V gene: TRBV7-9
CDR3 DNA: TGTGCCAGCAGCCCCAGGGGGCCAGATACGCAGTATTTT
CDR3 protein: CASSPRGPDTQYF

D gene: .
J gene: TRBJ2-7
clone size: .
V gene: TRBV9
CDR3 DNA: TGTGCCAGCAGCGTAGGGGGGCAGCCCTACGAGCAGTACTTC
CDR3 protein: CASSVGGQPYEQYF

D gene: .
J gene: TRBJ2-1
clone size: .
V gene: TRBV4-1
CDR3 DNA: TGCGCCAGCAGCTCGCGCGGAGGGTCGAATGAGCAGTTCTTC
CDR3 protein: CASSSRGGSNEQFF

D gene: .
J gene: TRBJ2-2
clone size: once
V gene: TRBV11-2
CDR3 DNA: TGTGCCAGCAGCTTCCCTCGAACCCCCGGGGAGCTGTTTTTT
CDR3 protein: CASSFPRTPGELFF